Below are 20 T cell receptor beta chains sequenced from a single sample in a study of blood T cell repertoires in COVID-19. Data came from immunoSEQ multiplex PCR; TCRdb stores just in-frame clones and leaves some out. The sample has roughly 200,000 clones; under 90% are singletons. The sample comprised peripheral blood. The receptors originated from a man older than 75 with acute or convalescent COVID-19.

Written as DNA, the CDR3 is TGTGCCAGTAGTATTACCGTTAAGAGCTCCTACGAGCAGTACTTC. It yields the protein CASSITVKSSYEQYF. The J gene is TRBJ2-7, the V gene TRBV19; D is unresolved. CDR3 length: 15 residues. Trimming removed 3 bases from V and 0 bases from J, with 12 bases in between. The germline V gene has CDR1 LNHDA and CDR2 SQIVND (reference sequence).

The V and J genes are TRBV6-5 and TRBJ1-2, with D possibly matching TRBD1 (5 bases). The ends were cut back, 0 bases at V and 7 bases at J, with 9 bases in the middle. Germline loops: CDR1 MNHEY, CDR2 SVGAGI. This CDR3 contains 13 residues. As DNA, the CDR3 is TGTGCCAGCAGTTACTCTGGGACTCTTGGCTACACCTTC. This gives the protein CASSYSGTLGYTF.

V is TRBV5-4 and J is TRBJ2-2; no reliable D call. The V end was cut by 0 bases, the J end by 3 bases, with 6 bases between. The CDR3 extends over 14 amino acids. Germline V gene lookup returns CDR1 SGHNT and CDR2 YYREEE (reference sequence). For the CDR3, the DNA is TGTGCCAGCAGCTTGGTCCAGGACACCGGGGAGCTGTTTTTT. It yields the protein CASSLVQDTGELFF.

The chain uses TRBV18 and TRBJ1-2; no reliable D call. Germline assignment: CDR1 KGHSH and CDR2 LQKENI. The V and J ends lost 2 bases and 4 bases respectively, with 8 bases between them. This CDR3 spans 13 amino acids. CDR3 nucleotide sequence: TGTGCCAGCTCACCAGACAAAGCCTATGGCTACACCTTC. Residues: CASSPDKAYGYTF.

This chain links TRBV7-8 with TRBJ2-1, with 12 bases matching TRBD2. The germline V gene has CDR1 SGHVS and CDR2 FQNEAQ. The CDR3 runs 16 residues. Trimming took 5 bases from V and 6 from J; bases not matched to a gene: 8. The CDR3 nucleotides are TGTGCCAGCAGCGCCCGGACTAGCGGGAACGTCAATGAGCAGTTCTTC. It specifies CASSARTSGNVNEQFF. Based on the CDR3 plus reference TRBV7-8 and TRBJ2-1, the full variable domain is GAGVSQSPRYKVAKRGQDVALRCDPISGHVSLFWYQQALGQGPEFLTYFQNEAQLDKSGLPSDRFFAERPEGSVSTLKIQRTQQEDSAVYLCASSARTSGNVNEQFFGPGTRLTVL.

This chain connects TRBV19 to TRBJ1-5; no definite D call. Trimming shortened V by 1 base and J by 6 bases, and 13 bases separated the two germline ends. Germline CDR1 reads LNHDA; CDR2 reads SQIVND (reference sequence). The CDR3 length is 15 residues. The CDR3 protein is CASSIALRGVQPQHF. The CDR3 region has the DNA TGTGCCAGTAGTATAGCCTTGCGGGGTGTTCAGCCCCAGCATTTT. Based on the CDR3 plus reference TRBV19 and TRBJ1-5, the full variable domain is DGGITQSPKYLFRKEGQNVTLSCEQNLNHDAMYWYRQDPGQGLRLIYYSQIVNDFQKGDIAEGYSVSREKKESFPLTVTSAQKNPTAFYLCASSIALRGVQPQHFGDGTRLSIL.

This chain uses TRBV5-1 with TRBJ1-1, with a weak D call TRBD1 (5 bases). From germline, CDR1 is SGHRS and CDR2 YFSETQ. This CDR3 spans 15 amino acids. Between the trimmed V and J ends, which lost 0 bases and 0 bases, there was a span of 9 bases. The CDR3 nucleotides read TGCGCCAGCAGCTTGGGGACAAAGATGAACACTGAAGCTTTCTTT. Encoded protein: CASSLGTKMNTEAFF.

The rearrangement uses TRBV29-1 and TRBJ2-3; the D gene is possibly TRBD1 (5 bases). The germline V and J ends were trimmed by 1 base and 2 bases, with 10 bases remaining between them. This CDR3 is built from 14 residues. Per the germline V gene, CDR1 is SQVTM and CDR2 is ANQGSEA. The CDR3 protein is CSVEGDSNTDTQYF. CDR3 nucleotides: TGCAGCGTTGAAGGTGACAGTAACACAGATACGCAGTATTTT.

This clone was recorded a few times. The V gene is TRBV2, the J gene TRBJ2-7; possible D gene TRBD2, 5 bases. The V gene's germline CDR1 is SNHLY and CDR2 FYNNEI. The CDR3 loop spans 10 amino acids. With 10 bases removed from V and 6 bases from J, the gap between germline ends came to 10 bases. The CDR3 region has the DNA TGTGCCACCAGGACTGGCGAGCAGTACTTC. This gives the protein CATRTGEQYF. Looking up the rest from reference TRBV2 and TRBJ2-7 gives the full variable domain: EPEVTQTPSHQVTQMGQEVILRCVPISNHLYFYWYRQILGQKVEFLVSFYNNEISEKSEIFDDQFSVERPDGSNFTLKIRSTKLEDSAMYFCATRTGEQYFGPGTRLTVT.

This chain joins TRBV28 and TRBJ2-5, with D possibly matching TRBD2 (5 bases). The CDR3 runs 13 residues. V dropped 5 bases and J dropped 10 bases, with 17 bases sitting between them. The germline V gene has CDR1 MDHEN and CDR2 SYDVKM. The CDR3 DNA follows: TGTGCCAGCAGTCCGCCGGTGTTGGAGGTCCAGTACTTC. This translates into CASSPPVLEVQYF.

This clone appeared once. V gene TRBV23-1 combines with J gene TRBJ1-6, with D tentatively TRBD1 (5 bases). TRBV23-1 is known as an ORF, though its function is uncertain. The V end lost 0 bases, the J end lost 6 bases, and 18 bases lay between the germline ends. This CDR3 region has 18 residues. CDR3 in DNA: TGCGCCAGCAGTCAATCTCCGGGAGACTGGGACGGTAATTCACCCCTCCACTTT. Protein sequence: CASSQSPGDWDGNSPLHF.

This clone showed up just a few times. This chain connects TRBV7-2 to TRBJ1-2; TRBD1 matches at 7 bases. The ends lost 5 bases at V and 4 bases at J; junction bases unmatched: 4. The CDR3 runs 13 residues. Germline V gene data show CDR1 as SGHTA and CDR2 as FQGNSA. CDR3 bases: TGTGCCAGCAGCCTCTACAGGGGCTATGGCTACACCTTC. As protein: CASSLYRGYGYTF. Looking up the rest from reference TRBV7-2 and TRBJ1-2 gives the full variable domain: GAGVSQSPSNKVTEKGKDVELRCDPISGHTALYWYRQSLGQGLEFLIYFQGNSAPDKSGLPSDRFSAERTGGSVSTLTIQRTQQEDSAVYLCASSLYRGYGYTFGSGTRLTVV.

J is TRBJ1-5 and V is TRBV27; 7 bases align to TRBD1. The germline V gene encodes CDR1 MNHEY and CDR2 SMNVEV (reference sequence). The CDR3 covers 15 residues. With 4 bases clipped from V and 0 bases from J, the junction kept 3 bases outside the gene matches. This CDR3 is CASSSTGVSNQPQHF. Here the CDR3 DNA reads TGTGCCAGCAGTTCTACAGGGGTTAGCAATCAGCCCCAGCATTTT.

V is TRBV10-2 and J is TRBJ2-3; a possible D gene is TRBD1 (5 bases). V was shortened by 2 bases and J by 2 bases, with 8 bases between the two germline ends. This CDR3 has 14 residues. Germline-derived CDR1 and CDR2 are WSHSY and SAAADI. The CDR3 spells CASSEQGYTDTQYF. The CDR3 bases are TGCGCCAGCAGTGAGCAGGGTTACACAGATACGCAGTATTTT.

The chain links TRBV18 to TRBJ2-5; unclear D gene. The CDR3 contains 12 residues. V lost 1 base and J lost 5, with 5 bases in between. CDR1 and CDR2 from the germline V gene are KGHSH and LQKENI. The CDR3 nucleotides read TGTGCCAGCTCACCACGTCCGGAGACCCAGTACTTC. Protein sequence: CASSPRPETQYF.

This clone was recorded a few times. The V and J genes are TRBV6-2 or TRBV6-3 and TRBJ2-3; possibly TRBD2 for D (6 bases). There are 13 residues in the CDR3. Germline values: CDR1 MNHEY, CDR2 SVGEGT. V lost 4 bases and J 4 bases, leaving 9 bases between the germline ends. The CDR3 DNA sequence: TGTGCCAGCAGTTTTCTAGCGTCAGATACGCAGTATTTT. Its translation: CASSFLASDTQYF.

V is TRBV5-4 and J is TRBJ1-2, with 8 bases lining up with TRBD1. Germline V gene sequence: CDR1 SGHNT, CDR2 YYREEE (reference sequence). CDR3 length: 13 amino acids. With 4 bases clipped from V and 6 bases from J, the junction kept 5 bases outside the gene matches. CDR3 residues: CASSRTGKDGYTF. As DNA, the CDR3 is TGTGCCAGCAGCCGGACAGGGAAAGATGGCTACACCTTC.

This chain links TRBV2 with TRBJ2-1, with D possibly TRBD1 on 6 matching bases. Germline V gene lookup returns CDR1 SNHLY and CDR2 FYNNEI. This CDR3 has 15 residues. The V gene lost 0 bases and the J gene lost 12 bases, with 18 bases spanning the gap. The DNA of the CDR3 is TGTGCCAGCAGTGAAGCGCAGGGGAGCGGAGCCTGGCAGTTCTTC. Translating it yields CASSEAQGSGAWQFF.

The chain is built from TRBV15 and TRBJ2-6; tentatively, D is TRBD2 (5 bases). With 6 bases removed from V and 0 bases from J, the gap between germline ends came to 12 bases. The germline CDR1 and CDR2 sequences are LNHNV and YYDKDF (reference sequence). This CDR3 is 16 amino acids long. The CDR3 DNA sequence: TGTGCCACCAGAACCCGGGGTCACTCTGGGGCCAACGTCCTGACTTTC. Translation gives CATRTRGHSGANVLTF. The full variable domain, completed using reference TRBV15 and TRBJ2-6, is DAMVIQNPRYQVTQFGKPVTLSCSQTLNHNVMYWYQQKSSQAPKLLFHYYDKDFNNEADTPDNFQSRRPNTSFCFLDIRSPGLGDTAMYLCATRTRGHSGANVLTFGAGSRLTVL.

This clone appeared a few times. The genes are TRBV13 and TRBJ2-2; D is perhaps TRBD2 (5 bases). CDR3 length equals 15 residues. The V gene lost 1 base and the J gene lost 4 bases, with 10 bases spanning the gap. CDR1 is PRHDT, CDR2 FYEKMQ, per germline (reference sequence). CDR3 protein: CASSLDFGGTGELFF. The DNA for the CDR3 is TGTGCCAGCAGCTTAGATTTCGGAGGCACCGGGGAGCTGTTTTTT.